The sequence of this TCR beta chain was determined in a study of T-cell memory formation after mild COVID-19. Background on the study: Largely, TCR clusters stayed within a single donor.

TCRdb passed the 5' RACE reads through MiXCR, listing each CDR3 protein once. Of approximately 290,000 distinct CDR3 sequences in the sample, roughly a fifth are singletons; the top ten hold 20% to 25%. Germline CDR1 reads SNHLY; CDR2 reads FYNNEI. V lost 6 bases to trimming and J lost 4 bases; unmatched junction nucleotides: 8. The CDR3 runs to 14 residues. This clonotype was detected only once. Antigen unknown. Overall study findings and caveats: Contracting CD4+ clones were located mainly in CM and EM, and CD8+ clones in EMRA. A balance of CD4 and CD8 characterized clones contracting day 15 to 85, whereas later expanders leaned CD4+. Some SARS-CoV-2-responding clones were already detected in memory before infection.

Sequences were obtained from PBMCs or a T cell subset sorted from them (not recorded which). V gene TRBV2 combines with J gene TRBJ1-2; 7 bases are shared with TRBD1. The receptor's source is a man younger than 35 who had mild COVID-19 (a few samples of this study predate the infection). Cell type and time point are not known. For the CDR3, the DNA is TGTGCCAGCAGGAGGGACAGCCCCAGCTATGGCTACACCTTC. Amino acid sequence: CASRRDSPSYGYTF.